The rows below give T cell receptor beta chains drawn from one sample of a study of blood T cells in healthy people across ages. MiXCR, applied by TCRdb to the 5' RACE reads, yields one record per CDR3 protein. Of 700,000 to 1,000,000 distinct CDR3 sequences in the sample, under 45% were seen once. The specimen was blood. The receptors here all came from a man aged 60 to 69 in good health. Each CDR3 is given with its conserved first and last residue. Each record gives: V gene, J gene, D gene, clone size, CDR3 DNA, CDR3 protein. D genes are given only for firm matches. Only some rows state a clone size, as once, few, many or a class for expanded clones.

v_gene: TRBV3-1
j_gene: TRBJ2-7
d_gene: TRBD2
abundance: -
CDR3nt: TGTGCCAGCAGCCGAATCGGCGGGAGCCTTAACGAGCAGTACTTC
CDR3aa: CASSRIGGSLNEQYF

v_gene: TRBV11-3
j_gene: TRBJ2-7
d_gene: -
abundance: -
CDR3nt: TGTGCCAGCAGAGCGGCAGGGGGGGCCTCCTACAATGAGCAGTACTTC
CDR3aa: CASRAAGGASYNEQYF

v_gene: TRBV27
j_gene: TRBJ2-7
d_gene: TRBD2
abundance: few
CDR3nt: TGTGCCAGCAGTATCCTTAGCGGGGGGGCTTACGAGCAGTACTTC
CDR3aa: CASSILSGGAYEQYF

v_gene: TRBV6-1
j_gene: TRBJ1-1
d_gene: -
abundance: -
CDR3nt: TGTGCCAGCAGGACGAAGAACACTGAAGCTTTCTTT
CDR3aa: CASRTKNTEAFF

v_gene: TRBV27
j_gene: TRBJ1-2
d_gene: TRBD1
abundance: -
CDR3nt: TGTGCCAGCAGTTTCCCAGGGGGCCACGGCTACACCTTC
CDR3aa: CASSFPGGHGYTF

v_gene: TRBV6-5
j_gene: TRBJ2-4
d_gene: TRBD1
abundance: once
CDR3nt: TGTGCCAGCAGTCCACGGGACAGGGGGCGGATAAACATTCAGTACTTC
CDR3aa: CASSPRDRGRINIQYF

v_gene: TRBV28
j_gene: TRBJ2-5
d_gene: -
abundance: -
CDR3nt: TGTGCCAGCAGAGCAGGGACGTACCAAGAGACCCAGTACTTC
CDR3aa: CASRAGTYQETQYF

v_gene: TRBV7-2
j_gene: TRBJ2-4
d_gene: TRBD2
abundance: once
CDR3nt: TGTGCCAGCAGCTCCCCTAGCGGGGGGCCGAGTGAGCAGTACTTC
CDR3aa: CASSSPSGGPSEQYF

v_gene: TRBV5-1
j_gene: TRBJ2-5
d_gene: -
abundance: -
CDR3nt: TGCGCCAGCAGCTTGGGTAGCTTCCAAGAGACCCAGTACTTC
CDR3aa: CASSLGSFQETQYF

v_gene: TRBV28
j_gene: TRBJ1-1
d_gene: -
abundance: -
CDR3nt: TGCGCCAGCAGTTTTGCCAGGGTGGGCACTGAAGCTTTCTTT
CDR3aa: CASSFARVGTEAFF

v_gene: TRBV12-3/TRBV12-4
j_gene: TRBJ2-5
d_gene: -
abundance: -
CDR3nt: TGTGCCAGCGGGTCGTACAATGAGCAGTACTTC
CDR3aa: CASGSYNEQYF

v_gene: TRBV6-1
j_gene: TRBJ2-6
d_gene: -
abundance: -
CDR3nt: TGTGCCAGCAGTACCGGGACGGGTCCCTCTGGGGCCAACGTCCTGACTTTC
CDR3aa: CASSTGTGPSGANVLTF

v_gene: TRBV6-2/TRBV6-3
j_gene: TRBJ1-4
d_gene: -
abundance: -
CDR3nt: TGTGCCAGCAGACGCAGGCGCGGTAATGAAAAACTGTTTTTT
CDR3aa: CASRRRRGNEKLFF

v_gene: TRBV10-3
j_gene: TRBJ2-7
d_gene: -
abundance: -
CDR3nt: TGTGCCACCGACGACGGGCTCGACGAGCAGTACTTC
CDR3aa: CATDDGLDEQYF

v_gene: TRBV7-3
j_gene: TRBJ1-2
d_gene: -
abundance: -
CDR3nt: TGTGCCAGCAGCTTAACGTCCTCGGGGGATGGCTACACCTTC
CDR3aa: CASSLTSSGDGYTF

v_gene: TRBV18
j_gene: TRBJ2-4
d_gene: TRBD2
abundance: -
CDR3nt: TGTGCCAGCTCACCCTCACCGGGACTAGCGGGGGGGCACCAAAACATTCAGTACTTC
CDR3aa: CASSPSPGLAGGHQNIQYF

v_gene: TRBV7-2
j_gene: TRBJ1-6
d_gene: -
abundance: few
CDR3nt: TGTGCCAGCAGCTTCCGACATGTGAGGGAACCCCTCCACTTT
CDR3aa: CASSFRHVREPLHF

v_gene: TRBV9
j_gene: TRBJ2-3
d_gene: -
abundance: -
CDR3nt: TGTGCCAGCAGCGCCTCTGTCCCAGATACGCAGTATTTT
CDR3aa: CASSASVPDTQYF

v_gene: TRBV20-1
j_gene: TRBJ2-7
d_gene: -
abundance: -
CDR3nt: TGCAGTGCTATAGATCTCTCTTTACCTTACGAGCAGTACTTC
CDR3aa: CSAIDLSLPYEQYF

v_gene: TRBV2
j_gene: TRBJ2-5
d_gene: -
abundance: few
CDR3nt: TGTGCCAGCGCTGGGTTGGCAGAGACCCAGTACTTC
CDR3aa: CASAGLAETQYF

v_gene: TRBV20-1
j_gene: TRBJ1-2
d_gene: -
abundance: -
CDR3nt: TGCAGTGCTAGAGATCCGACGGTGGATAACTATGGCTACACCTTC
CDR3aa: CSARDPTVDNYGYTF

v_gene: TRBV5-1
j_gene: TRBJ1-2
d_gene: TRBD1
abundance: -
CDR3nt: TGCGCCAGCAGCTTGGAGACAGGGTCGTTCTATGGCTACACCTTC
CDR3aa: CASSLETGSFYGYTF

v_gene: TRBV27
j_gene: TRBJ2-1
d_gene: -
abundance: few
CDR3nt: TGTGCCAGCAGTCAAGGTGGGTTAGCATCCTACAATGAGCAGTTCTTC
CDR3aa: CASSQGGLASYNEQFF

v_gene: TRBV10-2
j_gene: TRBJ1-2
d_gene: -
abundance: -
CDR3nt: TGCGCCAGCAGTGGACAGCCGGAGTGGTCCAACTATGGCTACACCTTC
CDR3aa: CASSGQPEWSNYGYTF

v_gene: TRBV29-1
j_gene: TRBJ1-2
d_gene: -
abundance: -
CDR3nt: TGCAGCGCCCCTTTAGGGAGTGGTGGCTACACCTTC
CDR3aa: CSAPLGSGGYTF

v_gene: TRBV6-6
j_gene: TRBJ2-1
d_gene: TRBD2
abundance: -
CDR3nt: TGTGCCAGCAGTCAGCGGGGGGCAGAATACAATGAGCAGTTCTTC
CDR3aa: CASSQRGAEYNEQFF

v_gene: TRBV12-3/TRBV12-4
j_gene: TRBJ2-7
d_gene: -
abundance: -
CDR3nt: TGTGCCAGCAGTTCTGGACAGTCGCACCTCCTTCCCTACGAGCAGTACTTC
CDR3aa: CASSSGQSHLLPYEQYF

v_gene: TRBV4-3
j_gene: TRBJ2-1
d_gene: -
abundance: once
CDR3nt: TGCGCCAGCAGCCAAGATGTCGGGGCCCCCTACAATGAGCAGTTCTTC
CDR3aa: CASSQDVGAPYNEQFF

v_gene: TRBV7-2
j_gene: TRBJ2-3
d_gene: -
abundance: few
CDR3nt: TGTGCCAGCAGCTTACAGGGTTGGGGCACAGATACGCAGTATTTT
CDR3aa: CASSLQGWGTDTQYF

v_gene: TRBV7-2
j_gene: TRBJ1-2
d_gene: TRBD1
abundance: -
CDR3nt: TGTGCCAGCAGCTTAGACTCAAACAGGGGGCGTGGCTACACCTTC
CDR3aa: CASSLDSNRGRGYTF

v_gene: TRBV20-1
j_gene: TRBJ2-7
d_gene: -
abundance: -
CDR3nt: TGCAGTGCAGCAGTCAGGAGCGCCGACGAGCAGTACTTC
CDR3aa: CSAAVRSADEQYF

v_gene: TRBV7-2
j_gene: TRBJ1-2
d_gene: -
abundance: once
CDR3nt: TGTGCCAGCACCCGAGGGGTGTTCTGTGGCTACACCTTC
CDR3aa: CASTRGVFCGYTF

v_gene: TRBV5-1
j_gene: TRBJ2-5
d_gene: TRBD1
abundance: many
CDR3nt: TGCGCCAGCAGCCAGGGACAGGGGTTAAGGACCCAGTACTTC
CDR3aa: CASSQGQGLRTQYF

v_gene: TRBV11-2
j_gene: TRBJ2-5
d_gene: TRBD1
abundance: many
CDR3nt: TGTGCCAGCAGCAAGGACAGGGGGCGCGAGACCCAGTACTTC
CDR3aa: CASSKDRGRETQYF

v_gene: TRBV6-2/TRBV6-3
j_gene: TRBJ2-7
d_gene: TRBD1
abundance: -
CDR3nt: TGTGCCAGCAGCCGATACGCCGGGACAGGGGGCGAGCAGTACTTC
CDR3aa: CASSRYAGTGGEQYF

v_gene: TRBV4-2
j_gene: TRBJ2-5
d_gene: TRBD1
abundance: -
CDR3nt: TGTGCCAGCAGCCAAGAGCAATGGACAGGGGAAGCCCAGTACTTC
CDR3aa: CASSQEQWTGEAQYF